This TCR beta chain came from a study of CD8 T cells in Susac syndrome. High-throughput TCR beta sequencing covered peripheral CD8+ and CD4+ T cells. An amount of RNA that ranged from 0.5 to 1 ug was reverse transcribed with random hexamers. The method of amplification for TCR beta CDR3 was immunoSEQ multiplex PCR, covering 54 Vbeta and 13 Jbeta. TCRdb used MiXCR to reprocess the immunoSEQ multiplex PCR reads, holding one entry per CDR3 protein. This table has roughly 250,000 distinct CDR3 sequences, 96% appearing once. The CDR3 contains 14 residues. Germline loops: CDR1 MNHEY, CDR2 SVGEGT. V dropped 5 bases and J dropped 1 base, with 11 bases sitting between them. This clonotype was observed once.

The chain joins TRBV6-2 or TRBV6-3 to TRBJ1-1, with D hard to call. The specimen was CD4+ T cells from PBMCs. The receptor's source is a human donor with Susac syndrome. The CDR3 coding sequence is TGTGCCAGCAGTGGGGTAGGGAGGAACACTGAAGCTTTCTTT. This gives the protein CASSGVGRNTEAFF.